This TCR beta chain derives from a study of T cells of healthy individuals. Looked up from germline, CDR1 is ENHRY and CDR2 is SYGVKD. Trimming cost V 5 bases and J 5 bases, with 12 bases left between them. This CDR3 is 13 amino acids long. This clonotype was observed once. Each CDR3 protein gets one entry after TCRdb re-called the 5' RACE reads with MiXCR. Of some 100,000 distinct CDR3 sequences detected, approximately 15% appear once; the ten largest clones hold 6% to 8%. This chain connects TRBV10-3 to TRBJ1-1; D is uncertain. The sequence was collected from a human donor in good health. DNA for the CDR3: TGTGCCATCAGTAGGGTCGCGGGAACTGAAGCTTTCTTT. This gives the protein CAISRVAGTEAFF.